A single sample is the source of the 23 T cell receptor beta chains below, sequenced in a study of vaccination and CD4 T cells after COVID-19 (dated by TCRdb to 2022 to 2024). No antigen is known for these receptors. This sample's treatment or condition label indicates: approximately 10-day PBMC culture with coronavirus spike peptide pools or control peptides (ViraFEST assay). Library preparation was by PCR. The sequencer was an Illumina iSeq 100. TCR sequencing of DNA from cultured CD4+ T cells used the Oncomine TCR Beta short-read assay at the Johns Hopkins FTIC core. Through fastp at Q25 and MiXCR, TCRdb rebuilt clones from the public reads, retaining in-frame beta chains. Rows are unified per CDR3 protein, each entry keeping the most common DNA and genes. A total of 10,000 to 15,000 distinct CDR3 sequences appear in this sample, 40% to 60% of them only once. About a sixth of the sample is in the top ten clones.

Source material: CD4+ T cells from blood, cultured in vitro. These receptors came from a human donor who had recovered from COVID-19.

V and J are TRBV29-1 and TRBJ1-2, with D possibly being TRBD1 (5 bases). Germline assignment: CDR1 SQVTM and CDR2 ANQGSEA. Trimming took off 0 bases at V and 8 bases at J, with 13 bases between the two ends. The CDR3 length is 13 residues. The CDR3 region is CSVEEGPGGGYTF. The DNA of the CDR3 is TGCAGCGTTGAAGAGGGACCTGGGGGAGGCTACACCTTC.

The J gene is TRBJ2-3, the V gene TRBV20-1, with a weak D call TRBD2 (6 bases). This CDR3 comprises 14 residues. From germline, CDR1 is DFQATT and CDR2 SNEGSKA (reference sequence). Trimming pared 5 bases from V and 1 base from J, leaving 13 bases between. The CDR3 spells CSAWLASGTDTQYF. CDR3 bases: TGCAGTGCTTGGCTGGCTAGCGGCACAGATACGCAGTATTTT.

This rearrangement joins TRBV19 to TRBJ1-2; TRBD1 agrees at 8 bases. Germline V gene data show CDR1 as LNHDA and CDR2 as SQIVND (reference sequence). The CDR3 runs 17 residues. With V trimmed by 5 bases and J by 3 bases, 14 bases remained unmatched. The CDR3 bases are TGTGCCAGTAGTCAATGGGAGTGGTACAGGGGGGACTATGGCTACACCTTC. Translating gives CASSQWEWYRGDYGYTF.

The V gene is TRBV19, the J gene TRBJ2-3, with D unresolved. The CDR3 is 14 residues long. The V end was cut by 5 bases, the J end by 3 bases, with 12 bases between. Germline V gives CDR1 LNHDA, CDR2 SQIVND (reference sequence). CDR3 bases: TGTGCCAGTAGTCCTCGGGCGGATACAGATACGCAGTATTTT. Protein product: CASSPRADTDTQYF.

V usage is TRBV19 and J usage is TRBJ1-5; 7 bases map to TRBD1. This CDR3 is built from 15 residues. J lost 3 bases, V lost 5 bases, and 7 bases had no gene match. Germline V gene sequence: CDR1 LNHDA, CDR2 SQIVND (reference sequence). In nucleotides, the CDR3 is TGTGCCAGTAGTGTAAGACAGGGACTCAATCAGCCCCAGCATTTT. Its protein product is CASSVRQGLNQPQHF.

This clonotype was seen more than once but under ten times. V is TRBV10-3 and J is TRBJ1-1, with D possibly matching TRBD1 (5 bases). Trimming removed 6 bases from V and 6 bases from J, with 17 bases in between. Germline assignment: CDR1 ENHRY and CDR2 SYGVKD. The CDR3 runs to 14 residues. This chain's CDR3 is CAISPGEGRAEAFF. The CDR3 DNA follows: TGTGCCATCAGCCCGGGGGAGGGGCGGGCTGAAGCTTTCTTT.

V and J are TRBV20-1 and TRBJ2-6; 8 bases are a match to TRBD2. With 5 bases clipped from V and 0 bases from J, the junction kept 6 bases outside the gene matches. The CDR3 is 16 residues long. Germline V CDR1 and CDR2: DFQATT, SNEGSKA (reference sequence). The CDR3 reads CSAELAGHSGANVLTF. Written as DNA, the CDR3 is TGCAGTGCTGAATTAGCGGGACACTCTGGGGCCAACGTCCTGACTTTC.

This clonotype was counted only a few times. V usage is TRBV30 and J usage is TRBJ1-5; 11 positions match TRBD1. The CDR3 has 13 amino acids. V shed 5 bases and J 7 bases; nucleotides not matched to a gene: 4. Looked up from germline, CDR1 is GTSNPN and CDR2 is SVGIG (reference sequence). The CDR3 loop reads CAWGQGAYQPQHF. The CDR3 bases are TGTGCCTGGGGACAGGGGGCCTACCAGCCCCAGCATTTT.

There are a few counts of this clonotype. The chain combines TRBV6-1 with TRBJ2-3; possibly TRBD2 for D (5 bases). The V gene lost 8 bases and the J gene lost 3 bases, with 18 bases spanning the gap. The CDR3 has 15 residues. Germline V gives CDR1 MNHNS, CDR2 SASEGT. The CDR3 region is CASREPAIITDTQYF. CDR3 nucleotide sequence: TGTGCCAGCCGGGAACCGGCGATAATTACAGATACGCAGTATTTT.

The CDR3, as DNA: TGTGCCAGCAGCTTAGTAGGTAGCGGGAGCACCGGGGAGCTGTTTTTT. Its protein is CASSLVGSGSTGELFF. This sequence joins TRBV11-2 and TRBJ2-2, with 9 bases matching TRBD2. CDR3 length: 16 residues. The V gene's germline CDR1 is SGHAT and CDR2 FQNNGV. Trimming removed 1 base from V and 4 bases from J; junction bases left unmatched: 4.

The J gene is TRBJ2-5, the V gene TRBV20-1; D unclear. V was clipped by 6 bases and J by 5 bases, with 13 bases between them. Germline values: CDR1 DFQATT, CDR2 SNEGSKA (reference sequence). The length of the CDR3 is 12 residues. Here the CDR3 reads CSAPTLGETQYF. DNA of the CDR3: TGCAGTGCCCCCACGTTGGGGGAGACCCAGTACTTC.

V gene TRBV7-9 combines with J gene TRBJ2-5, with 11 bases identical to TRBD2. Germline CDR1 is SEHNR and CDR2 is FQNEAQ (reference sequence). V shed 3 bases, J shed 5 bases, and the junction held 5 bases outside the gene matches. The CDR3 is made up of 15 amino acids. DNA for the CDR3: TGTGCCAGCAGCTTGGTACTAGCGGGAGTGGAGACCCAGTACTTC. Residues: CASSLVLAGVETQYF.

This sequence joins TRBV20-1 and TRBJ2-7, with 13 bases matching TRBD2. After removal of 6 bases from V and 1 base from J, the junction contained 6 bases not matched to a gene. The germline gives CDR1 DFQATT, CDR2 SNEGSKA (reference sequence). The CDR3 is 15 residues long. The CDR3 region has the DNA TGCAGTGCAAAAGGGACTAGCGGGATATCCTACGAGCAGTACTTC. Protein: CSAKGTSGISYEQYF.

J is TRBJ1-1 and V is TRBV2; 8 nucleotides agree with TRBD1. Germline V gene lookup returns CDR1 SNHLY and CDR2 FYNNEI. The J segment lost 3 bases and the V segment lost 7 bases, leaving 4 bases of the junction unmatched. This CDR3 has 13 amino acids. DNA of the CDR3: TGTGCCAGCAATCGACAGGGGTACACTGAAGCTTTCTTT. Translated, it gives CASNRQGYTEAFF.

The genes are TRBV7-6 and TRBJ2-3; 13 bases fit TRBD2. Germline V gene lookup returns CDR1 SGHVS and CDR2 FNYEAQ. The CDR3 is 16 amino acids. V lost 5 bases to trimming and J lost 4 bases; unmatched junction nucleotides: 6. The CDR3 protein is CASSGRTSGSADTQYF. The CDR3, as DNA: TGTGCCAGCAGCGGGCGGACTAGCGGGAGTGCAGATACGCAGTATTTT.

The chain uses TRBV28 and TRBJ2-7; D not certain. There are 15 residues in the CDR3. In germline, CDR1 is MDHEN, CDR2 SYDVKM. Trimming shortened V by 1 base and J by 3 bases, and 13 bases separated the two germline ends. The CDR3 region is CASSLSPARDYEQYF. CDR3 nucleotide sequence: TGTGCCAGCAGTTTATCGCCGGCTAGGGACTACGAGCAGTACTTC. The variable domain in full, completed from reference TRBV28 and TRBJ2-7, reads DVKVTQSSRYLVKRTGEKVFLECVQDMDHENMFWYRQDPGLGLRLIYFSYDVKMKEKGDIPEGYSVSREKKERFSLILESASTNQTSMYLCASSLSPARDYEQYFGPGTRLTVT.

This chain links TRBV5-1 with TRBJ1-6, with D tentatively TRBD1 (6 bases). This CDR3 is 16 amino acids long. V lost 0 bases to trimming and J lost 5 bases, with 12 bases between them. The V gene's germline CDR1 is SGHRS and CDR2 YFSETQ. The CDR3 coding sequence is TGCGCCAGCAGCTTGGATGGCAGGGGCGATAATTCACCCCTCCACTTT. This encodes CASSLDGRGDNSPLHF.

V is TRBV30 and J is TRBJ1-2; D may be TRBD1 (5 bases). The germline V and J ends were trimmed by 5 bases and 3 bases, with 22 bases remaining between them. This CDR3 is 16 amino acids long. Germline CDR1 GTSNPN, CDR2 SVGIG (reference sequence). For the CDR3, the DNA is TGTGCCTGGTGGGATGAGGGACTACACTGGGACTATGGCTACACCTTC. Protein: CAWWDEGLHWDYGYTF.

J is TRBJ2-5 and V is TRBV7-8, with D perhaps TRBD2 (6 bases). V gave up 5 bases and J gave up 10 bases, with 11 bases separating them. Germline V gene lookup returns CDR1 SGHVS and CDR2 FQNEAQ. The CDR3 extends over 11 amino acids. The CDR3 DNA reads TGTGCCAGCAGCCAGTTGGGGGGCCAGTACTTC. Its translation: CASSQLGGQYF.

There are a few counts of this clonotype. This rearrangement joins TRBV15 to TRBJ2-7; D is perhaps TRBD1 (6 bases). Germline V CDR1 and CDR2: LNHNV, YYDKDF (reference sequence). The CDR3 sequence is 13 residues long. Deletions cut 6 bases from V and 1 base from J, with 10 bases between. In DNA form, the CDR3 reads TGTGCCACCAGGCGAGGGGGATCCTACGAGCAGTACTTC. Its translation: CATRRGGSYEQYF.

The chain recombines TRBV14 with TRBJ2-5; D call uncertain. Trimming shortened V by 1 base and J by 5 bases, and 5 bases separated the two germline ends. This CDR3 has 12 residues. Germline CDR1 reads SGHDN; CDR2 reads FVKESK. CDR3 region: CASSQGFETQYF. The CDR3 nucleotides are TGTGCCAGCAGCCAAGGATTCGAGACCCAGTACTTC.

The CDR3 is CASSARDRVCNEQFF. CDR3 sequence (DNA): TGTGCCAGCAGCGCTCGGGACAGGGTTTGCAATGAGCAGTTCTTC. The chain recombines TRBV21-1 with TRBJ2-1; TRBD1 was called by the table and not checked on the DNA. TRBV21-1 is tagged as a pseudogene. The CDR3 contains 15 residues.

This clonotype was found a few times. J is TRBJ2-5 and V is TRBV7-3; either TRBD1 or TRBD2 may supply D (5 bases each). The CDR3 runs 15 residues. V was pared by 5 bases and J by 5 bases, with 18 bases between. Per the germline V gene, CDR1 is SGHTA and CDR2 is FQGTGA. CDR3 protein: CASSPSGALGETQYF. As DNA, the CDR3 is TGTGCCAGCAGCCCGTCCGGGGCCCTCGGGGAGACCCAGTACTTC.